The table lists the clone carrying this T cell receptor (beta chain) with a few counts. Antigen specificity is unknown. TCR cDNA was made by 5'RACE template switching, adding a universal primer site and UMIs. One entry per CDR3 protein, called by TCRdb with MiXCR from the 5' RACE reads. Of 400,000 or so distinct CDR3 sequences listed, more than 5.5% are singletons. The data originate from a study of T cells after yellow fever vaccination. General study findings and limits: Faster peaking, at day 5 versus 15, marked a secondary response that was weaker. Abundant clonotypes from the bulk population could have been carried over as contaminants into FACS-sorted repertoires.

CDR1 is GTSNPN, CDR2 SVGIG, per germline (reference sequence). V shed 5 bases and J shed 6 bases, with 14 bases lying between them. The CDR3 is 12 residues long. The source material was PBMCs, sampled 5 days after the yellow fever booster vaccination. The clonotype was recovered from a man aged 25-40 years who received the YFV17D yellow fever vaccine. The V and J genes are TRBV30 and TRBJ2-7; no definite D call. The CDR3: CAWSTLRSEQYF. The CDR3 nucleotides read TGTGCCTGGTCGACGCTTAGGTCCGAGCAGTACTTC.